This T cell receptor beta chain was documented in a study of T cell repertoires in cytomegalovirus infection. The wider study: CMV epitopes in the study were HLA-C-restricted (recently identified) and HLA-B-restricted (well studied). Both CMV infection and a matching HLA type were indicated by public TCR beta signatures.

The length of the CDR3 is 16 residues. Per germline, CDR1 MNHNS and CDR2 SASEGT. V was pared by 2 bases and J by 4 bases, with 8 bases of the junction left unmatched. TCRdb analysed the reads with MiXCR anew, one entry per CDR3 protein. This table holds 750,000 to 950,000 distinct CDR3 sequences, just under 30% found once. There are a few counts of this clonotype. As yet, its antigen is unknown. Study results and caveats: Based on cumulative public TCR beta family frequency, carriers of CMV plus the relevant HLA were identified.

This clonotype was sampled from a human donor in good health (CMV status not recorded). Some clones in this sample may be carry-over from other donors' samples. The chain has TRBV6-1 and TRBJ2-1; 7 bases agree with TRBD1. Sequenced here: cultured CD8+ T cells from PBMCs, sampled from culture after CMV antigen stimulation. CDR3 sequence reads: CASSEHLGTVYNEQFF. The CDR3 coding sequence is TGTGCCAGCAGTGAACACCTCGGGACAGTTTACAATGAGCAGTTCTTC.